Listed here are 17 T cell receptor beta chains from one sample, sequenced in a study of regulatory dendritic cells for organ transplantation. Repertoires were generated with immunoSEQ multiplex PCR, while TCRdb's copy carries only in-frame clones and drops some. This table holds some 10,000 clones, around 66% found once. The specimen was memory CD8+ T cells from blood. Subset meaning: CD45RO+ memory T cells. These receptors originate from a human donor in good health.

The chain employs TRBV6-1 and TRBJ2-2, with 14 bases matching TRBD2. The CDR3 sequence is 17 residues long. CDR1 is MNHNS and CDR2 is SASEGT in the germline V gene. Trimming cost V 1 base and J 7 bases; bases outside gene matches: 5. CDR3 in DNA: TGTGCCAGCAGTGAAGAGACTAGCGGGGGGGCCGGCGGGGAGCTGTTTTTT. Translating gives CASSEETSGGAGGELFF.

The rearrangement links TRBV5-6 to TRBJ1-3; D is undetermined. Germline V gives CDR1 SGHDT, CDR2 YYEEEE. CDR3 length: 15 amino acids. Trimming shortened V by 4 bases and J by 2 bases, and 13 bases separated the two germline ends. The CDR3 nucleotides read TGTGCCAGCAGCGCGCCACTTACTACTGGAAACACCATATATTTT. Its protein product is CASSAPLTTGNTIYF.

V gene TRBV27 combines with J gene TRBJ2-7; D is possibly TRBD2 (5 bases). Trimming took off 8 bases at V and 3 bases at J, with 14 bases between the two ends. CDR3 length equals 13 residues. Looked up from germline, CDR1 is MNHEY and CDR2 is SMNVEV (reference sequence). CDR3 coding DNA: TGTGCCAGCGGCTGGAGGCAGTACTACGAGCAGTACTTC. As protein: CASGWRQYYEQYF.

This clone was observed a single time. This sequence joins TRBV9 and TRBJ2-7; D unresolved. CDR3 length: 15 residues. CDR1 is SGDLS and CDR2 is YYNGEE in the germline V gene. V lost 4 bases and J 1 base, leaving 15 bases between the germline ends. The CDR3 bases are TGTGCCAGCAGCCCCTCGGCTAGTCCATCCTACGAGCAGTACTTC. Protein product: CASSPSASPSYEQYF.

Turning to this clone: The germline gene is not matched at one end of the junction; a read error may be the cause. The gene calls are TRBV15 and TRBJ1-2; TRBD1 is a possible D gene (5 bases). Germline V gives CDR1 LNHNV, CDR2 YYDKDF (reference sequence). The CDR3 spans 12 residues. CDR3 DNA sequence: TGTGCCACCAGTCCCCTGGAAGCCCGGGGGGCCTTC. Translation: CATSPLEARGAF.

This clone was picked up a small number of times. The chain couples TRBV6-4 to TRBJ2-2; 7 bases map to TRBD1. The V gene end was trimmed by 2 bases and the J gene end by 3 bases; junction bases not matched to a gene: 0. CDR1 is MRHNA, CDR2 SNTAGT, per germline. This CDR3 is built from 14 residues. CDR3 DNA sequence: TGTGCCAGCAGTGACGGGACAGACACCGGGGAGCTGTTTTTT. This gives the protein CASSDGTDTGELFF.

In this sample, this clone turned up a few times. This chain uses TRBV28 with TRBJ2-2, with TRBD2 as a possible D gene (6 bases). V gave up 6 bases and J gave up 7 bases, with 15 bases separating them. The CDR3 is 14 residues long. Germline-derived CDR1 and CDR2 are MDHEN and SYDVKM. The CDR3 region has the DNA TGTGCCAGCAGAATGGACTCGGGGGACGGGGAGCTGTTTTTT. Protein product: CASRMDSGDGELFF.

V and J are TRBV5-1 and TRBJ1-6; no clear D. The CDR3 extends over 18 amino acids. Germline values: CDR1 SGHRS, CDR2 YFSETQ. Trimming pared 0 bases from V and 0 bases from J, leaving 13 bases between. The CDR3 is CASSLDSTGSSYNSPLHF. DNA for the CDR3: TGCGCCAGCAGCTTGGATTCGACGGGGAGCTCCTATAATTCACCCCTCCACTTT.

The chain couples TRBV27 to TRBJ2-7; no firm D call. This CDR3 region has 13 residues. V lost 6 bases and J 2 bases, leaving 11 bases between the germline ends. CDR1 MNHEY and CDR2 SMNVEV come from the germline V gene (reference sequence). CDR3: CASSRTNTYEQYF. CDR3 coding DNA: TGTGCCAGCAGCCGAACTAATACCTACGAGCAGTACTTC.

The chain links TRBV28 to TRBJ1-5; 7 nucleotides line up with TRBD1. The CDR3 is made up of 16 amino acids. Unmatched junction bases numbered 14, after V lost 3 bases and J lost 9 bases. Germline V gene lookup returns CDR1 MDHEN and CDR2 SYDVKM. The CDR3 nucleotides are TGTGCCAGCAGTTTTTACGGGACAGAATTTGGGCGGCCCCAGCATTTT. It yields the protein CASSFYGTEFGRPQHF.

This clone appeared a single time. This chain uses TRBV6-1 with TRBJ2-1; TRBD2 matches at 10 bases. Looked up from germline, CDR1 is MNHNS and CDR2 is SASEGT. The CDR3 has 15 residues. J gave up 2 bases and V 2 bases, and 0 bases lay outside the gene matches. The CDR3, as DNA: TGTGCCAGCAGTGAACTAGCGGGAGCCTACAATGAGCAGTTCTTC. It codes for CASSELAGAYNEQFF.

This clone is a singleton in its sample. The V call is TRBV21-1, the J call TRBJ2-1. TRBV21-1 is a known pseudogene. The CDR3 extends over 14 amino acids. CDR3 DNA sequence: TGTGCCAGCAGCAAAGGTCGCCGTGACAATGAGCAGTTCTTC. Residues: CASSKGRRDNEQFF.

The V gene is TRBV9, the J gene TRBJ2-1; 8 bases align to TRBD2. Trimming removed 4 bases from V and 9 bases from J; junction bases left unmatched: 15. CDR3 length: 16 residues. CDR1 and CDR2 from the germline V gene are SGDLS and YYNGEE. The CDR3 here is CASSLAGGLVDGEQFF. The DNA of the CDR3 is TGTGCCAGCAGCCTCGCCGGGGGACTAGTGGATGGTGAGCAGTTCTTC.

This chain joins TRBV25-1 and TRBJ2-1; TRBD2 agrees at 7 bases. After removal of 8 bases from V and 7 bases from J, the junction contained 5 bases not matched to a gene. The CDR3 contains 12 residues. Germline lookup yields CDR1 MGHDK and CDR2 SYGVNS. CDR3 amino acids: CASGEGRNEQFF. CDR3 nucleotide sequence: TGTGCCAGCGGGGAGGGAAGGAATGAGCAGTTCTTC.

V is TRBV7-2 and J is TRBJ2-5; 10 bases map to TRBD1. The CDR3 runs 16 residues. With 1 base clipped from V and 5 bases from J, the junction kept 7 bases outside the gene matches. The V gene's germline CDR1 is SGHTA and CDR2 FQGNSA. Here the CDR3 DNA reads TGTGCCAGCAGCTTAGTGGACAGGGGGTTCATGGAGACCCAGTACTTC. Encoded protein: CASSLVDRGFMETQYF. Based on the CDR3 plus reference TRBV7-2 and TRBJ2-5, the full variable domain is GAGVSQSPSNKVTEKGKDVELRCDPISGHTALYWYRQSLGQGLEFLIYFQGNSAPDKSGLPSDRFSAERTGGSVSTLTIQRTQQEDSAVYLCASSLVDRGFMETQYFGPGTRLLVL.

The chain links TRBV7-2 to TRBJ2-3; TRBD2 matches at 9 bases. CDR3 length equals 17 residues. Germline-derived CDR1 and CDR2 are SGHTA and FQGNSA. Losses at the gene ends were 1 base for V and 11 bases for J; bases not matched to a gene: 16. In DNA, the CDR3 is TGTGCCAGCAGCTTAGTGTCCGTGACTAGCGGTGGTGGTGGGCAGTATTTT. Encoded protein: CASSLVSVTSGGGGQYF.

As to this clone: One end of the junction does not line up with germline, which may come from a read error. J is TRBJ1-4 and V is TRBV7-8, with D perhaps TRBD1 (5 bases). The CDR3 contains 13 residues. Per germline, CDR1 SGHVS and CDR2 FQNEAQ. The CDR3 bases are TGTGCCAGCAGCTTAGACTACCCAGGGTGGAGGATTTTT. Its translation: CASSLDYPGWRIF.